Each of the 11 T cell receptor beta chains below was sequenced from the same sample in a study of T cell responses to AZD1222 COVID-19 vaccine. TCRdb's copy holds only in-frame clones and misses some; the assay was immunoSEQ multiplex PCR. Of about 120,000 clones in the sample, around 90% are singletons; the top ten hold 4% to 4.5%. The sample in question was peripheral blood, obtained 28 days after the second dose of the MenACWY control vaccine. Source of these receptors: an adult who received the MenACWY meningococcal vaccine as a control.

DNA for the CDR3: TGTGCCAGTAGTCCCGGGACAGGGGTCACTGAAGCTTTCTTT. This encodes CASSPGTGVTEAFF. The chain uses TRBV19 and TRBJ1-1; 10 nucleotides match TRBD1. The V segment lost 5 bases and the J segment 4 bases; nucleotides outside the gene matches: 4. CDR1 is LNHDA, CDR2 SQIVND, per germline (reference sequence). The CDR3 is 14 residues long. The entire variable domain, with the rest obtained from reference TRBV19 and TRBJ1-1, is as follows: DGGITQSPKYLFRKEGQNVTLSCEQNLNHDAMYWYRQDPGQGLRLIYYSQIVNDFQKGDIAEGYSVSREKKESFPLTVTSAQKNPTAFYLCASSPGTGVTEAFFGQGTRLTVV.

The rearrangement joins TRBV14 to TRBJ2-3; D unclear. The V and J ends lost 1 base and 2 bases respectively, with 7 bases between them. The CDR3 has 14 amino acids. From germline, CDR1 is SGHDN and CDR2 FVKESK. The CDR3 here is CASSQVQYTDTQYF. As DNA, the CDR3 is TGTGCCAGCAGCCAAGTTCAATACACAGATACGCAGTATTTT.

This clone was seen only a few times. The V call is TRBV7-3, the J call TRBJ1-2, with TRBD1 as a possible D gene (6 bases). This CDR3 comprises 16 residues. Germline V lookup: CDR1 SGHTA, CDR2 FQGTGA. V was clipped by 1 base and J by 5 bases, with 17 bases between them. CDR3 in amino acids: CASSLIGGTNQYGYTF. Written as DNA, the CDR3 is TGTGCCAGCAGCTTAATAGGCGGGACAAACCAATATGGCTACACCTTC.

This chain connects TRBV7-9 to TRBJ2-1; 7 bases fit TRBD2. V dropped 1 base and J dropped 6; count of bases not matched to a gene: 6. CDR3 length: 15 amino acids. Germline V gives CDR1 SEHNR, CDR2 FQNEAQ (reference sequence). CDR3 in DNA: TGTGCCAGCAGCTTAGTAGTTACGGGGGGCAATGAGCAGTTCTTC. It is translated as CASSLVVTGGNEQFF. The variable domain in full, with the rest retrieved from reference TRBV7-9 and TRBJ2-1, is DTGVSQNPRHKITKRGQNVTFRCDPISEHNRLYWYRQTLGQGPEFLTYFQNEAQLEKSRLLSDRFSAERPKGSFSTLEIQRTEQGDSAMYLCASSLVVTGGNEQFFGPGTRLTVL.

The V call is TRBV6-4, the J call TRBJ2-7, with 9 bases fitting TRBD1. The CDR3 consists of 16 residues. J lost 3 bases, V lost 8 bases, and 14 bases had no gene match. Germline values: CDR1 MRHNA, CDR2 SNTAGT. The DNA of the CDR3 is TGTGCCAGCGGTCTATATCAGGGACAGGGATACTACGAGCAGTACTTC. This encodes CASGLYQGQGYYEQYF.

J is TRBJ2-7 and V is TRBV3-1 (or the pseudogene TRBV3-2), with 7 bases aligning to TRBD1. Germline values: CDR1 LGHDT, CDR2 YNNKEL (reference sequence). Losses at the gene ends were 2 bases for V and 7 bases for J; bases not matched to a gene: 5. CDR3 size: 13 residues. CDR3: CASSQRGRREQYF. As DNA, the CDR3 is TGTGCCAGCAGCCAAAGGGGGCGGAGGGAGCAGTACTTC.

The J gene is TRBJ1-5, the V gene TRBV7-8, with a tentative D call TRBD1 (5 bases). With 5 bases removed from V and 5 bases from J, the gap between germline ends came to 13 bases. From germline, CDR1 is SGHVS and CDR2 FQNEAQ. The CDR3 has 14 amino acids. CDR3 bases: TGTGCCAGCAGCCTGAGGGACGGTCATCAGCCCCAGCATTTT. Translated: CASSLRDGHQPQHF. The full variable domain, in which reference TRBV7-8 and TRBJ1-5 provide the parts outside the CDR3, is GAGVSQSPRYKVAKRGQDVALRCDPISGHVSLFWYQQALGQGPEFLTYFQNEAQLDKSGLPSDRFFAERPEGSVSTLKIQRTQQEDSAVYLCASSLRDGHQPQHFGDGTRLSIL.

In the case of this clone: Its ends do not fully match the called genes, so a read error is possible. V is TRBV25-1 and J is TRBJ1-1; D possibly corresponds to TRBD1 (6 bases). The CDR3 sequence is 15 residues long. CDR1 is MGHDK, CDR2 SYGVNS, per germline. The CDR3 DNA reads TGTGCCAGCAGCCCCAGTGACAGGCTGAAAACTGAAGCTTTCTTT. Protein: CASSPSDRLKTEAFF. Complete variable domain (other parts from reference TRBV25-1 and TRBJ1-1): EADIYQTPRYLVIGTGKKITLECSQTMGHDKMYWYQQDPGMELHLIHYSYGVNSTEKGDLSSESTVSRIRTEHFPLTLESARPSHTSQYLCASSPSDRLKTEAFFGQGTRLTVV.

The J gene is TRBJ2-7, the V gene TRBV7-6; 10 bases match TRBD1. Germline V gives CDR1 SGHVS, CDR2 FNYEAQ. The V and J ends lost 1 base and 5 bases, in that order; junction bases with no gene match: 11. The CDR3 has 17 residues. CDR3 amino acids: CASSLVEGRDRGHEQYF. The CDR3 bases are TGTGCCAGCAGCTTAGTGGAGGGCCGGGACAGGGGCCACGAGCAGTACTTC.

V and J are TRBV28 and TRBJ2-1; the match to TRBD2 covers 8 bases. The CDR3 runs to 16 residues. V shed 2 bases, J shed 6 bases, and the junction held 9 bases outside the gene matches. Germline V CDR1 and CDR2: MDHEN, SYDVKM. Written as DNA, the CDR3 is TGTGCCAGCAGTTTAAGGGGGGGCCTAGCGGGCAATGAGCAGTTCTTC. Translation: CASSLRGGLAGNEQFF.

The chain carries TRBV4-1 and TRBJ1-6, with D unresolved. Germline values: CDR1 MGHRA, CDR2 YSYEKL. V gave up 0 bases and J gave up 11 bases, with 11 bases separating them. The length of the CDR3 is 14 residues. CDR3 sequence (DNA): TGCGCCAGCAGCCAAGATCCATTGGAAACACCCCTCCACTTT. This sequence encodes CASSQDPLETPLHF.